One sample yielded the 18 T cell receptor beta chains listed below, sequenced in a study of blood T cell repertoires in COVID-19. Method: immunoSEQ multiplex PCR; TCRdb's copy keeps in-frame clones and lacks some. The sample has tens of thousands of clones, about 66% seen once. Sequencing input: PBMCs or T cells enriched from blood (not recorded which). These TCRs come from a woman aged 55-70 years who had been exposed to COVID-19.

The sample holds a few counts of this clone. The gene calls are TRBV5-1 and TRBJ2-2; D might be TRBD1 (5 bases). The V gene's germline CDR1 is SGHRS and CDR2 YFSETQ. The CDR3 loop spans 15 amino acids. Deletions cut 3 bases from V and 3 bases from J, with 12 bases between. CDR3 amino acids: CASSSTGRDTGELFF. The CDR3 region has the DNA TGCGCCAGCAGCTCAACAGGACGGGACACCGGGGAGCTGTTTTTT.

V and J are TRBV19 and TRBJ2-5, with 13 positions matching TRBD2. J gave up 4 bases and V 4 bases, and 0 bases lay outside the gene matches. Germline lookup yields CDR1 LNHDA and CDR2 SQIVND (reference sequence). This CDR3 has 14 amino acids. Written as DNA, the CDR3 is TGTGCCAGTAGTAGGACTAGCGGGAGAGAGACCCAGTACTTC. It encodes CASSRTSGRETQYF.

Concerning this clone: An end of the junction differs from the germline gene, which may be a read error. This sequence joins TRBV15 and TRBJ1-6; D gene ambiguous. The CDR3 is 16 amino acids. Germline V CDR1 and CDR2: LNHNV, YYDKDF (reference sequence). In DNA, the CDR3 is TGTGCCACCAGCAGAGTAACAGTCTCCAATAATTCACCCCTCCACTTT. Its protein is CATSRVTVSNNSPLHF.

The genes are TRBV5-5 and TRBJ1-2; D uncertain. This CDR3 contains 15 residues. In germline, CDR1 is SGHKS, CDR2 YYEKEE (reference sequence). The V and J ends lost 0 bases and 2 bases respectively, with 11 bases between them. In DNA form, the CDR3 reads TGTGCCAGCAGCTTGGCCCCCGGGAACAACTATGGCTACACCTTC. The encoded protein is CASSLAPGNNYGYTF.

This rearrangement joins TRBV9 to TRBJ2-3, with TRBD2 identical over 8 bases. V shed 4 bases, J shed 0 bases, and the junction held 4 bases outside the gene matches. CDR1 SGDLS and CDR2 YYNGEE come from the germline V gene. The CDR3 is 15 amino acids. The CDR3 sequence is CASSLSGASTDTQYF. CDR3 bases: TGTGCCAGCAGCCTTAGCGGGGCTAGCACAGATACGCAGTATTTT.

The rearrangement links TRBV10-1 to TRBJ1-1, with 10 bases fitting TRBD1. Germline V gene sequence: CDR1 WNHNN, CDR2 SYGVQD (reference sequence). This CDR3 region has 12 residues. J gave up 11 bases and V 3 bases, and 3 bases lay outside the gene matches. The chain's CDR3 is CASSDGTGAAFF. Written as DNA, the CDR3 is TGCGCCAGCAGTGACGGGACAGGGGCCGCTTTCTTT.

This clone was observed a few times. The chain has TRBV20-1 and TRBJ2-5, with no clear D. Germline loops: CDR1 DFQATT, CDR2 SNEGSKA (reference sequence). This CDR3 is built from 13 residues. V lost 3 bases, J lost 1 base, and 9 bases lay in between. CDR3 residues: CSASVTSQETQYF. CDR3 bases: TGCAGTGCTAGTGTCACTTCCCAAGAGACCCAGTACTTC.

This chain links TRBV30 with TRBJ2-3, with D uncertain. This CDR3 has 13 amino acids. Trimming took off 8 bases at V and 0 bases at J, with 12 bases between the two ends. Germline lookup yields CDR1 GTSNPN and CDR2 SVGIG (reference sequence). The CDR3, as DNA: TGTGCCCTGACGGTAGCTAGCACAGATACGCAGTATTTT. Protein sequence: CALTVASTDTQYF. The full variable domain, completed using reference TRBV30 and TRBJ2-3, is SQTIHQWPATLVQPVGSPLSLECTVEGTSNPNLYWYRQAAGRGLQLLFYSVGIGQISSEVPQNLSASRPQDRQFILSSKKLLLSDSGFYLCALTVASTDTQYFGPGTRLTVL.

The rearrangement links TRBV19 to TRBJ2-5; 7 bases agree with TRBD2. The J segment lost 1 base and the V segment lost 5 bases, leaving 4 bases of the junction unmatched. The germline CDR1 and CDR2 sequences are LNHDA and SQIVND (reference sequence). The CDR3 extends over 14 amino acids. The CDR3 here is CASSVGLGQETQYF. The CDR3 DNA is TGTGCCAGTAGTGTTGGACTAGGCCAAGAGACCCAGTACTTC.

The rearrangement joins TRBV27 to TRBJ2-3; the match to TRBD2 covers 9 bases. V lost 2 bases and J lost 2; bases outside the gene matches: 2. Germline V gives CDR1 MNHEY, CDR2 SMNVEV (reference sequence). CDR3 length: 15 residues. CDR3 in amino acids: CASSLRTSVTDTQYF. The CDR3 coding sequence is TGTGCCAGCAGTTTACGGACTAGCGTCACAGATACGCAGTATTTT.

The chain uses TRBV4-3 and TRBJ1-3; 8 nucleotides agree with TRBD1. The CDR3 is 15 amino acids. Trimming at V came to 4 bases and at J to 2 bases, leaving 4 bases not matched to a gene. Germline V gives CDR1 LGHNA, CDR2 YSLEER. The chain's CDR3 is CASSLDRGPGNTIYF. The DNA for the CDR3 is TGCGCCAGCAGCCTCGACAGGGGCCCTGGAAACACCATATATTTT.

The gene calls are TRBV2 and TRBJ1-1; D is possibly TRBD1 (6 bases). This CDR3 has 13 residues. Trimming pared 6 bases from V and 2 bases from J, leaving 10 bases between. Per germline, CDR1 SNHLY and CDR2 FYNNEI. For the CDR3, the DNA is TGTGCCAGCAGGCTGGACAGCAACACTGAAGCTTTCTTT. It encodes CASRLDSNTEAFF.

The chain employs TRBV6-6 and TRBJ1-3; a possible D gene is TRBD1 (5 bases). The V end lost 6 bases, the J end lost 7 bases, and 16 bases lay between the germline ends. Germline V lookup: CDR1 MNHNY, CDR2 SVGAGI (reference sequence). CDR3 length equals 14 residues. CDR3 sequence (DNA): TGTGCCAGCAGGGACCAGGGAAAATGGAACACCATATATTTT. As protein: CASRDQGKWNTIYF.

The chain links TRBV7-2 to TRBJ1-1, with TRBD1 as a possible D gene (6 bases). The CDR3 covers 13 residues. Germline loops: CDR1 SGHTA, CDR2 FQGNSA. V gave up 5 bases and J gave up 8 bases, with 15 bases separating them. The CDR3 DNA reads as TGTGCCAGCAGCGCCCCGGGACAAGGCGAAGCTTTCTTT. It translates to CASSAPGQGEAFF.

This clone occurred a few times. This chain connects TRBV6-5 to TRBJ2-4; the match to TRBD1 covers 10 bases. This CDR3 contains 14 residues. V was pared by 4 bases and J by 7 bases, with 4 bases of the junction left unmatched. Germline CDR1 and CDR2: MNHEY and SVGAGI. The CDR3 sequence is CASSSGTGVNIQYF. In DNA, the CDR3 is TGTGCCAGCAGTTCCGGGACAGGGGTGAACATTCAGTACTTC.

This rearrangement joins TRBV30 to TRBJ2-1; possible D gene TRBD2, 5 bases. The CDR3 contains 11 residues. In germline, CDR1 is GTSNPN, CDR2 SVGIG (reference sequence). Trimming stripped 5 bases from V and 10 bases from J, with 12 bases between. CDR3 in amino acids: CAWSGSREQFF. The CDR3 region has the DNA TGTGCCTGGTCGGGGAGCCGAGAGCAGTTCTTC.

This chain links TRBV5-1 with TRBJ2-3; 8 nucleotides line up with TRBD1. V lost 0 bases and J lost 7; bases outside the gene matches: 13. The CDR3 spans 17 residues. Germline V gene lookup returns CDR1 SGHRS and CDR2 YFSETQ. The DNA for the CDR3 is TGCGCCAGCAGCTTGGGGACAGGGAGGAAGACGGGTAATACGCAGTATTTT. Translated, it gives CASSLGTGRKTGNTQYF.

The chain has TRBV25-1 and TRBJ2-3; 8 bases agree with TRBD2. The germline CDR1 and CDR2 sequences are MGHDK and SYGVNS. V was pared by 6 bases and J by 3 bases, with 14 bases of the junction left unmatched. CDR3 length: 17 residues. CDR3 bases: TGTGCCAGCAGATCACGGAAGCTTAGCGGGACGACAGATACGCAGTATTTT. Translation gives CASRSRKLSGTTDTQYF.